This paragraph covers one TCR beta chain sequence. Its antigen is not known. The data belong to a study of T cells in Graves' hyperthyroidism and ophthalmopathy. Study findings and constraints: Model predictions of ophthalmopathy came a median approximately 6.5 months before onset. Blood shared most expanded thyroid clonotypes above 0.001.

Fresh peripheral blood, about 9.6 ml, yielded the PBMCs. The source material, RNA transcripts, was used to amplify TCR beta CDR3 regions. An initial round of RT-PCR targeting the TCR CDR3 relied on the HTBI primer set. TCRdb reanalysed the multiplex PCR reads using MiXCR and keeps one entry per CDR3 protein. Seen here are more than 550,000 distinct CDR3 sequences, around 16% observed once, and the top ten hold about 14%. Looked up from germline, CDR1 is SEHNR and CDR2 is FQNEAQ (reference sequence). The V end was cut by 0 bases, the J end by 2 bases, with 10 bases between. The CDR3 is made up of 15 amino acids.

The chain links TRBV7-9 to TRBJ2-5; D remains unclear. Sequenced sample: blood. The receptor comes from a man aged 50-59 years with Graves' hyperthyroidism. The CDR3 loop is CASSLAQAGQETQYF. The CDR3, as DNA: TGTGCCAGCAGCTTAGCGCAGGCAGGTCAAGAGACCCAGTACTTC. The entire variable domain, with the rest obtained from reference TRBV7-9 and TRBJ2-5, is as follows: DTGVSQNPRHKITKRGQNVTFRCDPISEHNRLYWYRQTLGQGPEFLTYFQNEAQLEKSRLLSDRFSAERPKGSFSTLEIQRTEQGDSAMYLCASSLAQAGQETQYFGPGTRLLVL.